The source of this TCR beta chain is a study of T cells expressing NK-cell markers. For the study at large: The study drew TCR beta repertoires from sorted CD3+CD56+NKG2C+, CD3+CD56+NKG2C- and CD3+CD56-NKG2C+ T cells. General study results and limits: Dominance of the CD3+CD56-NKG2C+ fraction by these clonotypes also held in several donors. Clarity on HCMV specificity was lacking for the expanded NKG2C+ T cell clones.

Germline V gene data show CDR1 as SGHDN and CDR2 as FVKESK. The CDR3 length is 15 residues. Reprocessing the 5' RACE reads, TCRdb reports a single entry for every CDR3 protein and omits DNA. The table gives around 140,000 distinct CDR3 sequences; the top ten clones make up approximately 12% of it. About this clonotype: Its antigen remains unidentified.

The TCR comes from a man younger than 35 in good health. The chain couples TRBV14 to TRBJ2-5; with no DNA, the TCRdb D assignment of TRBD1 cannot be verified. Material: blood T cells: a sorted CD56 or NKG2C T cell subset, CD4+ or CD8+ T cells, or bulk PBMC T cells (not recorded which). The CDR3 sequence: CASSREGQGARTQYF.